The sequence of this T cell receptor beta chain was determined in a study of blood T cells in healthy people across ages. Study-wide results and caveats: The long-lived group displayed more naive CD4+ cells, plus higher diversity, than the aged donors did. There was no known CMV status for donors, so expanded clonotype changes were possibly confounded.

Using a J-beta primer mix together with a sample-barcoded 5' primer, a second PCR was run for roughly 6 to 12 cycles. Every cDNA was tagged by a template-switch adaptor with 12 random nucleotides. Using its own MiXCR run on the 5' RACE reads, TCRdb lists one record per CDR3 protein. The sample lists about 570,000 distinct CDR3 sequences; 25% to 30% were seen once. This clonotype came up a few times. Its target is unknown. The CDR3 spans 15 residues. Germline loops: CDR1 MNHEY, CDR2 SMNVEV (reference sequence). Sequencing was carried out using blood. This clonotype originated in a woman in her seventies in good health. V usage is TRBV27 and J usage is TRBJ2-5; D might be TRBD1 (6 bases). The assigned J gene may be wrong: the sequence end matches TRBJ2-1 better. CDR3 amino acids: CASSPQDSSYNEQFF. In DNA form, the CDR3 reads TGTGCCAGCAGTCCCCAGGACAGCTCCTACAATGAGCAGTTCTTC.